Below, 20 T cell receptor beta chains from the same sample are listed, as sequenced in a study of Graves' ophthalmopathy and Graves' hyperthyroidism. RNA served as the template for amplifying TCR beta CDR3 regions. HTBI-primed first-round RT-PCR preceded second-round multiplex PCR. TCRdb reanalysed the multiplex PCR reads using MiXCR and keeps one entry per CDR3 protein. Here the sample spans 650,000 to 900,000 distinct CDR3 sequences, roughly 40% being singletons. What was sequenced was peripheral blood. The source is an adult man with Graves' ophthalmopathy.

This clonotype was seen more than once but under ten times. The genes are TRBV12-3 or TRBV12-4 and TRBJ2-7; D unclear. The V end lost 1 base, the J end lost 6 bases, and 7 bases lay between the germline ends. This CDR3 has 12 amino acids. DNA for the CDR3: TGTGCCAGCAGTTTAGGACCAGTCGAGCAGTACTTC. Translated: CASSLGPVEQYF.

The chain employs TRBV10-2 and TRBJ1-6; 10 nucleotides match TRBD1. The CDR3 consists of 14 residues. Germline CDR1 WSHSY, CDR2 SAAADI. With 6 bases clipped from V and 8 bases from J, the junction kept 4 bases outside the gene matches. The CDR3 reads CASSVDRGHSPLHF. CDR3 nucleotide sequence: TGCGCCAGCAGCGTAGACAGGGGGCATTCACCCCTCCACTTT.

This clonotype was counted once. The chain has TRBV10-3 and TRBJ2-7; D uncertain. The last part of the DNA fits TRBJ2-1 better; the J call may be wrong. The CDR3 spans 13 residues. Germline V gene lookup returns CDR1 ENHRY and CDR2 SYGVKD. The CDR3 DNA reads as TGTGCCATCAGCCCAGGTTTGTTTGATGAGCAGTTCTTC. Protein product: CAISPGLFDEQFF.

V gene TRBV6-2 or TRBV6-3 combines with J gene TRBJ2-7; 10 bases are shared with TRBD2. Germline CDR1 is MNHEY and CDR2 is SVGEGT. Trimming took 6 bases from V and 2 from J; bases not matched to a gene: 7. The CDR3 is 15 amino acids. The CDR3 reads CASRYLAGATYEQYF. CDR3 nucleotide sequence: TGTGCCAGCAGGTATCTAGCGGGAGCCACCTACGAGCAGTACTTC.

As regards this clonotype: A much larger clonotype is one base distant, so this may be a read error. The rearrangement uses TRBV10-3 and TRBJ2-7, with 7 bases fitting TRBD1. The CDR3 is 14 amino acids. Germline V gives CDR1 ENHRY, CDR2 SYGVKD. V dropped 11 bases and J dropped 2; count of bases not matched to a gene: 12. The CDR3 coding sequence is TGTGCCGGCAGCACCCGGGACAGAACCTACGAGCAGTACTTC. Its protein is CAGSTRDRTYEQYF.

V usage is TRBV24-1 and J usage is TRBJ2-5; D is undetermined. The germline gives CDR1 KGHDR, CDR2 SFDVKD. The V gene lost 3 bases and the J gene lost 7 bases, with 5 bases spanning the gap. The CDR3 contains 11 residues. CDR3 sequence reads: CATSDGTTQYF. In DNA form, the CDR3 reads TGTGCCACCAGTGATGGAACGACCCAGTACTTC.

Details on this clonotype: A much larger clone is a single base away; this may be a read error. J is TRBJ1-2 and V is TRBV10-3, with D tentatively TRBD1 (5 bases). V was shortened by 6 bases and J by 4 bases, with 12 bases between the two germline ends. CDR3 length: 13 residues. Germline V gene lookup returns CDR1 ENHRY and CDR2 SYGVKD. The CDR3 nucleotides read TGTGCCATCAGCTCGCAGGGACTCTATGGCTACACCTTC. It codes for CAISSQGLYGYTF.

The J gene is TRBJ2-7, the V gene TRBV7-9; D may correspond to TRBD1 or TRBD2 (5 bases each). Germline assignment: CDR1 SEHNR and CDR2 FQNEAQ (reference sequence). The CDR3 is made up of 15 amino acids. V was clipped by 5 bases and J by 6 bases, with 20 bases between them. The CDR3 reads CASSRDAGLAGEQYF. For the CDR3, the DNA is TGTGCCAGCAGCCGAGACGCAGGGCTAGCAGGCGAGCAGTACTTC.

The chain combines TRBV20-1 with TRBJ2-7; no reliable D call. V lost 1 base, J lost 3 bases, and 10 bases lay in between. CDR3 length equals 13 residues. The germline gives CDR1 DFQATT, CDR2 SNEGSKA (reference sequence). DNA of the CDR3: TGCAGTGCTAGAGGGGTGACGGACTACGAGCAGTACTTC. This sequence encodes CSARGVTDYEQYF.

The rearrangement links TRBV10-3 to TRBJ1-1; 10 positions agree with TRBD1. Trimming took 11 bases from V and 5 from J; bases not matched to a gene: 8. The CDR3 runs 13 residues. Germline V lookup: CDR1 ENHRY, CDR2 SYGVKD. CDR3 region: CAANDRGRTEAFF. The DNA of the CDR3 is TGTGCCGCAAATGACAGGGGGCGAACTGAAGCTTTCTTT.

This clonotype has only a few counts. The chain employs TRBV6-1 and TRBJ2-7; no clear D. The V and J ends lost 1 base and 7 bases respectively, with 11 bases between them. CDR1 is MNHNS and CDR2 is SASEGT in the germline V gene. There are 13 residues in the CDR3. The CDR3 region has the DNA TGTGCCAGCAGTGAAGGGTCAGGCGAAGAGCAGTACTTC. It translates to CASSEGSGEEQYF.

This clonotype has just a few counts. V usage is TRBV20-1 and J usage is TRBJ2-7; 7 bases agree with TRBD1. There are 14 residues in the CDR3. Germline trimming cut 6 bases from V and 2 bases from J; bases unmatched to any gene: 10. Germline CDR1 and CDR2: DFQATT and SNEGSKA (reference sequence). CDR3 coding DNA: TGCAGTGCGGAACTAGACAGGGTAACCTACGAGCAGTACTTC. Its translation: CSAELDRVTYEQYF.

The chain links TRBV2 to TRBJ1-2, with 10 bases aligning to TRBD1. The germline V gene encodes CDR1 SNHLY and CDR2 FYNNEI. J was trimmed by 8 bases and V by 6 bases; bases with no gene match: 6. The CDR3 extends over 13 amino acids. The CDR3 loop reads CASRAGTGEGYTF. CDR3 coding DNA: TGTGCCAGCAGAGCTGGGACAGGGGAGGGCTACACCTTC.

The chain employs TRBV10-3 and TRBJ1-2, with 8 bases matching TRBD1. The CDR3 sequence is 11 residues long. After removal of 6 bases from V and 12 bases from J, the junction contained 6 bases not matched to a gene. Per germline, CDR1 ENHRY and CDR2 SYGVKD. The CDR3 DNA reads as TGTGCCATCAGGCCGGGACAGGCCAACACCTTC. Residues: CAIRPGQANTF.

The V and J genes are TRBV9 and TRBJ1-2, with 7 bases identical to TRBD1. Germline values: CDR1 SGDLS, CDR2 YYNGEE. The trim removed 2 bases at V and 2 bases at J, leaving 6 bases unmatched. This CDR3 is 15 amino acids long. Written as DNA, the CDR3 is TGTGCCAGCAGCGTTGGCACAGGGGCAAACTATGGCTACACCTTC. It is translated as CASSVGTGANYGYTF.

This clonotype has just a few counts. The chain couples TRBV12-3 or TRBV12-4 to TRBJ2-6; D uncertain. The V end was cut by 5 bases, the J end by 0 bases, with 11 bases between. The CDR3 totals 16 residues. CDR3 in DNA: TGTGCCAGCAGTCCCAGACCCACCTCTGGGGCCAACGTCCTGACTTTC. Amino acids: CASSPRPTSGANVLTF.

The chain has TRBV12-3 or TRBV12-4 and TRBJ2-7; no clear D. V gave up 6 bases and J gave up 0 bases, with 12 bases separating them. The length of the CDR3 is 14 residues. DNA of the CDR3: TGTGCCAGCAGGCCACATGCGAGCTCCTACGAGCAGTACTTC. Translated, it gives CASRPHASSYEQYF.

This chain connects TRBV2 to TRBJ1-1; no definite D call. The CDR3 consists of 16 residues. Germline V CDR1 and CDR2: SNHLY, FYNNEI. Trimming removed 0 bases at V and 11 bases at J, with 22 bases between. CDR3 nucleotides: TGTGCCAGCAGTGAAGCCCACATAAGATACCAAGCGGGGGCTTTCTTT. It codes for CASSEAHIRYQAGAFF.

This clonotype has at least ten counts. This chain joins TRBV29-1 and TRBJ2-7; D unclear. The germline V gene encodes CDR1 SQVTM and CDR2 ANQGSEA. CDR3 size: 13 residues. Between the trimmed V and J ends, which lost 4 bases and 2 bases, there was a span of 12 bases. The CDR3 nucleotides are TGCAGCGTTGTGACCCCCGACGCCTACGAGCAGTACTTC. Its translation is CSVVTPDAYEQYF.

The chain has TRBV12-3 or TRBV12-4 and TRBJ1-2; perhaps TRBD1 as D (5 bases). The CDR3 is 14 residues long. V lost 6 bases and J lost 0, with 11 bases in between. The CDR3 spells CASSREDTNYGYTF. For the CDR3, the DNA is TGTGCCAGCAGCCGTGAGGACACTAACTATGGCTACACCTTC.